Shown below are 2 T cell receptor beta chains from a single sample sequenced in a study of blood T cells in healthy people across ages. Using a J-beta primer mix together with a sample-barcoded 5' primer, a second PCR was run for roughly 6 to 11 cycles. TCRdb fed the 5' RACE reads into MiXCR, producing one record per CDR3 protein. The table includes 1,300,000 or so distinct CDR3 sequences, around 55% detected once. The sequencing sample was made of blood. These TCRs come from a man younger than 30 in good health.

J is TRBJ1-1 and V is TRBV25-1; TRBD1 agrees at 7 bases. The CDR3 covers 15 residues. Unmatched junction bases numbered 14, after V lost 5 bases and J lost 8 bases. Germline V gene data show CDR1 as MGHDK and CDR2 as SYGVNS. CDR3 region: CASSPDRAWIGEAFF. The CDR3 bases are TGTGCCAGCAGTCCCGACAGGGCATGGATTGGGGAAGCTTTCTTT. Variable domain in full (rest from reference TRBV25-1 and TRBJ1-1): EADIYQTPRYLVIGTGKKITLECSQTMGHDKMYWYQQDPGMELHLIHYSYGVNSTEKGDLSSESTVSRIRTEHFPLTLESARPSHTSQYLCASSPDRAWIGEAFFGQGTRLTVV.

In its sample, this clonotype was seen once. The chain employs TRBV6-6 and TRBJ2-7; tentatively, D is TRBD2 (5 bases). This CDR3 contains 14 residues. Germline loops: CDR1 MNHNY, CDR2 SVGAGI (reference sequence). Between the trimmed V and J ends, which lost 2 bases and 4 bases, there was a span of 12 bases. The CDR3 DNA follows: TGTGCCAGCAGTTACGGACTCGAATTGTACGAGCAGTACTTC. This codes for CASSYGLELYEQYF.